This T cell receptor beta chain comes out of a study of blood T cells in healthy people across ages. Study results and limitations: Higher diversity and more naive CD4+ cells were features of long-lived donors, compared to aged donors.

Alongside a J-beta primer mix, a sample-barcoded 5' primer served in a second PCR lasting about 7 to 12 cycles. TCRdb re-analysed the 5' RACE reads in MiXCR, keeping a single row per CDR3 protein. The table shows hundreds of thousands of distinct CDR3 sequences, with 25% to 35% occurring only once. This clonotype was counted only a few times. Its specificity is not known. The clonotype comes from a woman at least 80 years old in good health. Sequenced input: blood.

The CDR3 sequence: CASSGGWSDSPLHF. CDR3 DNA sequence: TGTGCCAGCTCCGGGGGTTGGAGTGATTCACCCCTCCACTTT. The V and J genes are TRBV7-8 and TRBJ1-6; D is possibly TRBD1 (5 bases). Trimming shortened V by 8 bases and J by 8 bases, and 16 bases separated the two germline ends. CDR3 size: 14 residues. Germline values: CDR1 SGHVS, CDR2 FQNEAQ.